This T cell receptor beta chain was retrieved from a study of blood T cell repertoires in COVID-19. Study-level background: Spain, Italy and the United States supplied samples that represented acute and convalescent COVID-19. Sample material is recorded as cDNA or gDNA derived from T cells, B-cell-depleted T cells, or PBMCs.

In the original processing: Counts of nucleated cells, estimated from reference gene primer amplification, were obtained. TCRdb's copy holds only in-frame clones and misses some; the assay was immunoSEQ multiplex PCR. From that table come the V and J calls and clone size; the DNA was used to work out D and trimming. The sample lists about 70,000 clones; around nine tenths were seen once. This clone came up once. The CDR3 runs 14 residues. The V gene end was trimmed by 4 bases and the J gene end by 5 bases; junction bases not matched to a gene: 9. CDR1 is SGDLS, CDR2 YYNGEE, per germline. The rearrangement uses TRBV9 and TRBJ2-7; 7 nucleotides align to TRBD1. Sequenced: peripheral blood. This clonotype originated in a human donor in a cohort sampled during active COVID-19. Here the CDR3 DNA reads TGTGCCAGCAGCCAACAGGGGAACGGGGACGAGCAGTACTTC. Amino acids: CASSQQGNGDEQYF.